This TCR beta chain was documented in a study of spatial heterogeneity in lung cancer. Looking at the study overall: Matched bulk RNA-seq provided a T cell module score, and TCR transcript counts in tumor regions correlated strongly with it. Points from the study as a whole: As ubiquitous and regional nonsynonymous mutations varied, counts of ubiquitous and regional expanded TCRs tracked them, respectively. Intratumoral expanded alpha and beta TCR counts were found to track tumor mutation counts.

Each TCR cDNA molecule carried a unique molecular identifier. Each CDR3 protein gets one entry after TCRdb re-called the 5' RACE reads with MiXCR. The sample consists of 10,000 to 11,000 distinct CDR3 sequences, approximately 7.2% of them appearing once. Trimming cost V 6 bases and J 5 bases, with 13 bases left between them. Germline lookup yields CDR1 DFQATT and CDR2 SNEGSKA (reference sequence). This CDR3 contains 13 residues. This sample's time point: sample taken at primary tumor resection. Many counts were recorded for this clonotype. Its target is unknown. This chain links TRBV20-1 with TRBJ1-4, with D perhaps matching TRBD1 (6 bases). The input for sequencing was lung tumor tissue, taken at surgery. The sequence derives from a female donor with early-stage non-small cell lung cancer. The DNA of the CDR3 is TGCAGTGCCAGGACAGACCGAAATGAAAAACTGTTTTTT. This translates into CSARTDRNEKLFF.